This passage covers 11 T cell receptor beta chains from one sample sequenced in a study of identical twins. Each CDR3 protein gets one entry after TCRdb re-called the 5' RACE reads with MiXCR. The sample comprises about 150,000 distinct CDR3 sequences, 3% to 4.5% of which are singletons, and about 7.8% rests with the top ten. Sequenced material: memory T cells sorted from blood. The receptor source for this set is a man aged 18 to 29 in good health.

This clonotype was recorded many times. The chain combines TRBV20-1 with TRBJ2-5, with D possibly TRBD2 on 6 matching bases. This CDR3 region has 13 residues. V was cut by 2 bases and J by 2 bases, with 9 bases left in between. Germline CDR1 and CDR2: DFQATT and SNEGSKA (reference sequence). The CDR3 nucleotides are TGCAGTGCTAGATGGGGGACTCAAGAGACCCAGTACTTC. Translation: CSARWGTQETQYF.

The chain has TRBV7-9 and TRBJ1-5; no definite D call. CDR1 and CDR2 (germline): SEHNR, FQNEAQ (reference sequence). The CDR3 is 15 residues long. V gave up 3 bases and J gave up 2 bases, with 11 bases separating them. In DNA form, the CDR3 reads TGTGCCAGCAGCTTTGGACTTGGAGGCAATCAGCCCCAGCATTTT. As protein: CASSFGLGGNQPQHF.

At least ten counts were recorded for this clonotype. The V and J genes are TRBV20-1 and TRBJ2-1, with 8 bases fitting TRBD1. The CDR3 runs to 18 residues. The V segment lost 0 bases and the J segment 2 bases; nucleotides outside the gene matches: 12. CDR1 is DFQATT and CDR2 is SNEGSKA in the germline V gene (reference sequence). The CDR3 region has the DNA TGCAGTGCTAGAGATCAGGGGGCCCCCGGGACTCCCTACAATGAGCAGTTCTTC. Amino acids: CSARDQGAPGTPYNEQFF.

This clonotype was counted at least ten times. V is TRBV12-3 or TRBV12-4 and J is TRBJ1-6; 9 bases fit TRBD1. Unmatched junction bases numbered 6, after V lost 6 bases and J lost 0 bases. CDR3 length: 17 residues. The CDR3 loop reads CASRPTGGSSYNSPLHF. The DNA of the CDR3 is TGTGCCAGCAGGCCAACAGGGGGCAGCTCCTATAATTCACCCCTCCACTTT.

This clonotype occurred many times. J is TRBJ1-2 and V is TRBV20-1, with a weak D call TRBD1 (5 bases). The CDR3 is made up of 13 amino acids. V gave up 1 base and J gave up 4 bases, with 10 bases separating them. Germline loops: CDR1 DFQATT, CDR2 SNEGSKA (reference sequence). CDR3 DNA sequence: TGCAGTGCTAGAGTAGGGGTTGGCTATGGCTACACCTTC. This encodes CSARVGVGYGYTF.

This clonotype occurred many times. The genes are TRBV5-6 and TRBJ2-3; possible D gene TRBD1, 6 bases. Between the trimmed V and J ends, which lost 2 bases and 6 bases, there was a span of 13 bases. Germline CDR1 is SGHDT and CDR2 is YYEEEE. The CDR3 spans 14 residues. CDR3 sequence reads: CASSLTGFADTQYF. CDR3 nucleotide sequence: TGTGCCAGCAGCTTAACAGGGTTTGCGGATACGCAGTATTTT. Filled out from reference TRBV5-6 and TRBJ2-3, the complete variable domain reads DAGVTQSPTHLIKTRGQQVTLRCSPKSGHDTVSWYQQALGQGPQFIFQYYEEEERQRGNFPDRFSGHQFPNYSSELNVNALLLGDSALYLCASSLTGFADTQYFGPGTRLTVL.

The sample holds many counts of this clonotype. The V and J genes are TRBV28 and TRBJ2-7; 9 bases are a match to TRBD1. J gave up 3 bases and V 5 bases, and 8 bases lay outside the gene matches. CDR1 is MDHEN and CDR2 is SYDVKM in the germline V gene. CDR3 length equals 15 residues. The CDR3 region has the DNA TGTGCCAGCAGTACCCGGGACAGGGCTTACTACGAGCAGTACTTC. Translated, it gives CASSTRDRAYYEQYF. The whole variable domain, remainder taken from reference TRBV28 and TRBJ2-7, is DVKVTQSSRYLVKRTGEKVFLECVQDMDHENMFWYRQDPGLGLRLIYFSYDVKMKEKGDIPEGYSVSREKKERFSLILESASTNQTSMYLCASSTRDRAYYEQYFGPGTRLTVT.

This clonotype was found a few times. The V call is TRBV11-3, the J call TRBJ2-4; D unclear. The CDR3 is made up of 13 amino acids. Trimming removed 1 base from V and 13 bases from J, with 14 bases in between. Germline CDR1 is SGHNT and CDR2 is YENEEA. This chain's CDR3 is CASSLVDSSGQYF. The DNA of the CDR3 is TGTGCCAGCAGCTTAGTAGATTCGTCAGGACAGTACTTC.

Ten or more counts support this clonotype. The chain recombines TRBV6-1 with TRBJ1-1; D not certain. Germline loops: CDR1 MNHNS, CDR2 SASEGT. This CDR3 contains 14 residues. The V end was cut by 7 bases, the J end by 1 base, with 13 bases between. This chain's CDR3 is CASNPGLGNTEAFF. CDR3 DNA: TGTGCCAGCAATCCGGGGTTGGGGAACACTGAAGCTTTCTTT.

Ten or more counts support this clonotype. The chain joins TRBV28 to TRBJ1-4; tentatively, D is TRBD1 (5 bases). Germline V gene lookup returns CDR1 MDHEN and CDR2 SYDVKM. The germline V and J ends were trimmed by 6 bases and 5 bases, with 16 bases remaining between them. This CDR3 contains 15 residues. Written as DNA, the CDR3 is TGTGCCAGCAGCGGCAGGGATGGCCTAAATGAAAAACTGTTTTTT. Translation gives CASSGRDGLNEKLFF.

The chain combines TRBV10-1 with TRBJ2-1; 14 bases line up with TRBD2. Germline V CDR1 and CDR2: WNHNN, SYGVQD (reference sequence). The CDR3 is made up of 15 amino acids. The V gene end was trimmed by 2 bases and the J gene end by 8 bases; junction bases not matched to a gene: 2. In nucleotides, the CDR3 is TGCGCCAGCAGTGAGCAGGGACTAGCGGGGGATGAGCAGTTCTTC. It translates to CASSEQGLAGDEQFF.